This TCR beta chain was identified during a study of Graves' ophthalmopathy and Graves' hyperthyroidism. Trimming stripped 10 bases from V and 3 bases from J, with 12 bases between. In germline, CDR1 is MNHNS, CDR2 SASEGT. CDR3 length: 12 amino acids. Amplification of TCR beta CDR3 regions used RNA transcripts. Following a first-round RT-PCR that used HTBI primers, a second-round multiplex PCR was carried out. TCRdb used MiXCR to reprocess the multiplex PCR reads, holding one entry per CDR3 protein. The sample has about 400,000 distinct CDR3 sequences, around 18% seen once. This clonotype showed up just a few times.

The sequencing sample was made of peripheral blood. The source of this sequence is a woman aged 18-35 years with Graves' ophthalmopathy. V and J are TRBV6-1 and TRBJ2-5, with D perhaps matching TRBD1 or TRBD2 (5 bases each). The CDR3 reads CATGVGEETQYF. DNA for the CDR3: TGTGCCACCGGGGTAGGGGAAGAGACCCAGTACTTC.